This TCR beta chain derives from a study of tumor-infiltrating lymphocytes in primary liver carcinoma. On the study more broadly: The patients, men and women alike, were aged 30 to 69 years. The study, taken as a whole, reports: The 250 largest clones made up significantly more of tumor than blood repertoires (p = 0.039). Bulk unsorted material prevented CD4+ and CD8+ repertoire comparison.

The CDR3 spans 15 residues. Germline V gene lookup returns CDR1 GTSNPN and CDR2 SVGIG (reference sequence). Losses at the gene ends were 0 bases for V and 2 bases for J; bases not matched to a gene: 5. Total RNA (roughly 530 ng) served as template for TCR beta cDNA synthesis primed by a constant-region primer. Each TCR beta library was derived from three nested multiplex PCR rounds that employed slightly modified ARM-PCR. Use of TRBV1-TRBV30 forward primers with a C-beta reverse primer characterized the first two PCR rounds, which lasted 10 cycles each. TCRdb called the multiplex PCR reads again in MiXCR, with one record for every CDR3 protein. The repertoire holds approximately 320,000 distinct CDR3 sequences, with 50% to 60% as singletons. Germline DNA was also extracted, and blood RNA derived from unsorted whole blood. In this sample, this clonotype turned up a few times. Its antigen is unidentified.

The receptor was isolated from a woman aged 25 to 39 with primary liver carcinoma and hepatitis B virus infection. The sequenced sample consisted of peripheral blood. The chain couples TRBV30 to TRBJ2-3, with TRBD2 identical over 7 bases. The CDR3 here is CAWSVGAGTTDTQYF. As DNA, the CDR3 is TGTGCCTGGAGTGTAGGAGCGGGGACCACAGATACGCAGTATTTT.